The source of this T cell receptor beta chain is a study of brain metastases from non-small cell lung cancer. A word on this clone: The antigen is not known.

The repertoire was sequenced with immunoSEQ multiplex PCR; TCRdb's copy has only in-frame clones and lacks some. The table includes about 1,500 clones, more than 80% detected once. Study results and limitations: Compared with their matched primary tumors, around 68% of brain metastases showed expanded T-cell clones. TCR repertoires overlapped largely between brain metastases and matched primaries. Compared with primary tumors, brain metastases showed less T-cell infiltration.

Trimming took 8 bases from V and 4 from J, leaving 18 bases between them. This CDR3 is 15 amino acids long. Germline V gives CDR1 MNHEY, CDR2 SVGAGI. The TCR originated in a donor aged 40 or over with non-small cell lung cancer. The chain is built from TRBV6-5 and TRBJ1-5; D is uncertain. The specimen sequenced was tissue from a brain metastasis. DNA for the CDR3: TGTGCCAGCTTGGAGAACCCCTTTAGTAATCAGCCCCAGCATTTT. Protein product: CASLENPFSNQPQHF.